These T cell receptor beta chains were read from a single sample in a study of T cells after yellow fever vaccination. MiXCR, run by TCRdb on the 5' RACE reads, gives a single entry per CDR3 protein. The table has about 45,000 distinct CDR3 sequences, under 8% seen once. The sample in question was CD8+ T cells not binding an NS4B(214-222) dextramer, sorted from PBMCs, obtained 45 days after the yellow fever booster vaccination. All receptors come from a man aged 25 to 40 who received the YFV17D yellow fever vaccine. The CDR3 runs from the conserved cysteine through the conserved F or W. The D gene is left open where the match is weak. The listing skips clone size in some rows; elsewhere it reads once, few, many or a size class.

clone size: many; J gene: TRBJ1-2; V gene: TRBV7-9; D gene: TRBD1; CDR3 protein: CASSLPGTGTLEYGYTF; CDR3 DNA: TGTGCCAGCAGCTTACCCGGGACAGGGACCTTGGAATATGGCTACACCTTC
clone size: many; J gene: TRBJ1-2; V gene: TRBV12-3/TRBV12-4; D gene: NA; CDR3 protein: CASSFGADLNYGYTF; CDR3 DNA: TGTGCCAGCAGTTTTGGGGCAGACCTCAACTATGGCTACACCTTC
clone size: many; J gene: TRBJ2-7; V gene: TRBV28; D gene: NA; CDR3 protein: CASSTPTRTNEQYF; CDR3 DNA: TGTGCCAGCAGTACCCCGACAAGAACCAACGAGCAGTACTTC
clone size: many; J gene: TRBJ2-7; V gene: TRBV5-6; D gene: NA; CDR3 protein: CASSLDRNYEQYF; CDR3 DNA: TGTGCCAGCAGCTTGGACAGAAACTACGAGCAGTACTTC
clone size: many; J gene: TRBJ2-1; V gene: TRBV7-6; D gene: TRBD1; CDR3 protein: CASSLYPTGGEQFF; CDR3 DNA: TGTGCCAGCAGCTTATACCCGACAGGGGGTGAGCAGTTCTTC
clone size: many; J gene: TRBJ2-1; V gene: TRBV12-3/TRBV12-4; D gene: TRBD2; CDR3 protein: CASSSGTSGQGYNEQFF; CDR3 DNA: TGTGCCAGCAGTAGCGGGACTAGCGGGCAGGGGTACAATGAGCAGTTCTTC
clone size: many; J gene: TRBJ2-5; V gene: TRBV28; D gene: TRBD1; CDR3 protein: CASSFVGQGQETQYF; CDR3 DNA: TGTGCCAGCAGTTTTGTGGGACAGGGCCAAGAGACCCAGTACTTC
clone size: few; J gene: TRBJ1-1; V gene: TRBV29-1; D gene: NA; CDR3 protein: CSVEEGFTEAFF; CDR3 DNA: TGCAGCGTTGAAGAAGGGTTCACTGAAGCTTTCTTT
clone size: many; J gene: TRBJ2-7; V gene: TRBV27; D gene: NA; CDR3 protein: CASSFTGTDYEQYF; CDR3 DNA: TGTGCCAGCAGTTTCACCGGGACGGACTACGAGCAGTACTTC
clone size: few; J gene: TRBJ1-1; V gene: TRBV23-1; D gene: NA; CDR3 protein: CASSQSHPEGNGDEAFF; CDR3 DNA: TGCGCCAGCAGTCAGTCACATCCAGAGGGCAACGGCGATGAAGCTTTCTTT
clone size: NA; J gene: TRBJ2-5; V gene: TRBV11-2; D gene: NA; CDR3 protein: CASSLLQVQETQYF; CDR3 DNA: TGTGCCAGCAGCTTACTACAGGTTCAAGAGACCCAGTACTTC
clone size: NA; J gene: TRBJ2-1; V gene: TRBV7-8; D gene: TRBD2; CDR3 protein: CASSSELAGGTNEQFF; CDR3 DNA: TGTGCCAGCAGCTCGGAACTAGCGGGAGGCACCAATGAGCAGTTCTTC
clone size: NA; J gene: TRBJ2-1; V gene: TRBV6-2/TRBV6-3; D gene: TRBD2; CDR3 protein: CASTPPGGKETSGRVPEQFF; CDR3 DNA: TGTGCCAGCACTCCGCCGGGGGGAAAAGAAACTAGCGGGAGGGTCCCTGAGCAGTTCTTC
clone size: many; J gene: TRBJ2-7; V gene: TRBV4-3; D gene: TRBD2; CDR3 protein: CASSLGLSPPGGEQYF; CDR3 DNA: TGCGCCAGCAGCCTTGGACTGAGCCCCCCGGGGGGCGAGCAGTACTTC
clone size: few; J gene: TRBJ1-3; V gene: TRBV5-1; D gene: TRBD1; CDR3 protein: CASSSTGSSGNTIYF; CDR3 DNA: TGCGCCAGCAGCTCGACAGGGAGCTCTGGAAACACCATATATTTT
clone size: many; J gene: TRBJ2-7; V gene: TRBV20-1; D gene: TRBD2; CDR3 protein: CSADLAGRTYEQYF; CDR3 DNA: TGCAGTGCGGATTTAGCGGGCCGAACCTACGAGCAGTACTTC
clone size: many; J gene: TRBJ2-5; V gene: TRBV3-1; D gene: TRBD1; CDR3 protein: CASSQGKGTGGAETQYF; CDR3 DNA: TGTGCCAGCAGCCAAGGAAAGGGGACAGGGGGCGCGGAGACCCAGTACTTC
clone size: NA; J gene: TRBJ1-2; V gene: TRBV10-2; D gene: NA; CDR3 protein: CASRGQGIVLYGYTF; CDR3 DNA: TGCGCCAGCAGAGGCCAGGGCATTGTCCTCTATGGCTACACCTTC
clone size: few; J gene: TRBJ2-7; V gene: TRBV20-1; D gene: TRBD2; CDR3 protein: CSARYPGGFYEQYF; CDR3 DNA: TGCAGTGCTAGATATCCGGGAGGTTTCTACGAGCAGTACTTC
clone size: many; J gene: TRBJ2-7; V gene: TRBV14; D gene: TRBD2; CDR3 protein: CASSQSPGGTSHF; CDR3 DNA: TGTGCCAGCAGCCAATCCCCCGGGGGGACCTCGCACTTC
clone size: many; J gene: TRBJ2-1; V gene: TRBV12-3/TRBV12-4; D gene: TRBD2; CDR3 protein: CASNLAGVASEQFF; CDR3 DNA: TGTGCCAGCAACCTAGCGGGAGTCGCCTCTGAGCAGTTCTTC
clone size: many; J gene: TRBJ2-4; V gene: TRBV27; D gene: TRBD2; CDR3 protein: CASSLLAGVGRIQYF; CDR3 DNA: TGTGCCAGCAGTTTACTAGCGGGAGTAGGTCGCATTCAGTACTTC
clone size: few; J gene: TRBJ2-1; V gene: TRBV7-9; D gene: TRBD2; CDR3 protein: CASSPPGIAGEGNEQFF; CDR3 DNA: TGTGCCAGCAGCCCTCCAGGGATAGCGGGAGAGGGAAATGAGCAGTTCTTC
clone size: few; J gene: TRBJ2-1; V gene: TRBV7-6; D gene: NA; CDR3 protein: CASSSYSGSSYNEQFF; CDR3 DNA: TGTGCCAGCAGCTCCTATAGCGGCAGCTCCTACAATGAGCAGTTCTTC
clone size: many; J gene: TRBJ2-1; V gene: TRBV25-1; D gene: TRBD2; CDR3 protein: CASSQRGFEQFF; CDR3 DNA: TGTGCCAGCTCACAGCGGGGATTTGAGCAGTTCTTC
clone size: few; J gene: TRBJ2-7; V gene: TRBV7-8; D gene: TRBD2; CDR3 protein: CASSTGLAGGPVEQYF; CDR3 DNA: TGTGCCAGCAGCACCGGACTAGCGGGAGGGCCGGTCGAGCAGTACTTC
clone size: many; J gene: TRBJ2-1; V gene: TRBV4-3; D gene: NA; CDR3 protein: CASSQDELDLPNEQFF; CDR3 DNA: TGCGCCAGCAGCCAAGATGAGTTGGACTTACCCAATGAGCAGTTCTTC
clone size: many; J gene: TRBJ2-1; V gene: TRBV20-1; D gene: TRBD2; CDR3 protein: CSASSGRDYNEQFF; CDR3 DNA: TGCAGTGCTAGCAGCGGGAGAGACTACAATGAGCAGTTCTTC
clone size: many; J gene: TRBJ2-2; V gene: TRBV12-3/TRBV12-4; D gene: TRBD1; CDR3 protein: CASTFSGGWELFF; CDR3 DNA: TGTGCCAGCACGTTTTCAGGGGGCTGGGAGCTGTTTTTT
clone size: few; J gene: TRBJ2-3; V gene: TRBV15; D gene: NA; CDR3 protein: CATSSQGPRVAQYF; CDR3 DNA: TGTGCCACCAGCAGTCAGGGGCCACGGGTGGCGCAGTATTTT
clone size: NA; J gene: TRBJ2-1; V gene: TRBV20-1; D gene: NA; CDR3 protein: CSAPPIEGRGNEQFF; CDR3 DNA: TGCAGTGCTCCCCCCATAGAGGGCCGGGGCAATGAGCAGTTCTTC
clone size: many; J gene: TRBJ2-6; V gene: TRBV9; D gene: NA; CDR3 protein: CASSAPRTESSGANVLTF; CDR3 DNA: TGTGCCAGCAGCGCCCCAAGGACAGAATCCTCTGGGGCCAACGTCCTGACTTTC
clone size: many; J gene: TRBJ1-1; V gene: TRBV18; D gene: NA; CDR3 protein: CASSPVGRTGDTEAFF; CDR3 DNA: TGTGCCAGCTCACCAGTCGGCCGGACGGGAGACACTGAAGCTTTCTTT
clone size: many; J gene: TRBJ2-4; V gene: TRBV15; D gene: NA; CDR3 protein: CATSRVQIQAKNIQYF; CDR3 DNA: TGTGCCACCAGCAGAGTGCAAATCCAGGCCAAAAACATTCAGTACTTC
clone size: many; J gene: TRBJ2-1; V gene: TRBV18; D gene: NA; CDR3 protein: CASSPPRISDEQFF; CDR3 DNA: TGTGCCAGCTCACCACCCAGGATTAGCGATGAGCAGTTCTTC
clone size: many; J gene: TRBJ2-3; V gene: TRBV9; D gene: NA; CDR3 protein: CASSKTGTAGDTQYF; CDR3 DNA: TGTGCCAGCAGCAAGACTGGGACCGCGGGGGATACGCAGTATTTT
clone size: many; J gene: TRBJ2-3; V gene: TRBV29-1; D gene: NA; CDR3 protein: CSVESESGHEDTQYF; CDR3 DNA: TGCAGCGTTGAAAGTGAGTCGGGACATGAAGATACGCAGTATTTT
clone size: many; J gene: TRBJ2-7; V gene: TRBV6-2/TRBV6-3; D gene: NA; CDR3 protein: CASGTGNEQYF; CDR3 DNA: TGTGCCAGCGGAACAGGGAACGAGCAGTACTTC
clone size: many; J gene: TRBJ2-7; V gene: TRBV7-9; D gene: NA; CDR3 protein: CASSPFIEYEQYF; CDR3 DNA: TGTGCCAGCAGCCCCTTCATCGAGTACGAGCAGTACTTC
clone size: NA; J gene: TRBJ2-6; V gene: TRBV12-3/TRBV12-4; D gene: TRBD1; CDR3 protein: CASSRTGAGANVLTF; CDR3 DNA: TGTGCCAGCAGTCGGACAGGGGCTGGGGCCAACGTCCTGACTTTC
clone size: many; J gene: TRBJ2-3; V gene: TRBV4-3; D gene: TRBD2; CDR3 protein: CASSQLGGPSTDTQYF; CDR3 DNA: TGCGCCAGCAGCCAACTGGGAGGGCCAAGCACAGATACGCAGTATTTT
clone size: many; J gene: TRBJ2-3; V gene: TRBV28; D gene: NA; CDR3 protein: CASTLNGGRVTDTQYF; CDR3 DNA: TGTGCCAGCACCCTCAACGGGGGTAGGGTGACAGATACGCAGTATTTT
clone size: few; J gene: TRBJ2-7; V gene: TRBV13; D gene: NA; CDR3 protein: CASSLGSSSYEQYF; CDR3 DNA: TGTGCCAGCAGCTTGGGCTCTTCCTCCTACGAGCAGTACTTC
clone size: many; J gene: TRBJ2-7; V gene: TRBV29-1; D gene: TRBD2; CDR3 protein: CSAGTSGHYEQYF; CDR3 DNA: TGCAGCGCTGGGACTAGCGGACACTACGAGCAGTACTTC
clone size: many; J gene: TRBJ2-1; V gene: TRBV4-2; D gene: NA; CDR3 protein: CASSQGVVAPGGNEQFF; CDR3 DNA: TGTGCCAGCAGCCAAGGTGTTGTAGCGCCAGGGGGGAATGAGCAGTTCTTC
clone size: NA; J gene: TRBJ2-7; V gene: TRBV6-5; D gene: TRBD1; CDR3 protein: CASSPDRAGAYEQYF; CDR3 DNA: TGTGCCAGCAGCCCAGACAGGGCCGGGGCCTACGAGCAGTACTTC
clone size: many; J gene: TRBJ2-1; V gene: TRBV20-1; D gene: TRBD2; CDR3 protein: CSAKSLAGDGGTFF; CDR3 DNA: TGCAGTGCTAAAAGCCTAGCGGGAGATGGAGGTACGTTCTTC
clone size: many; J gene: TRBJ2-5; V gene: TRBV6-2/TRBV6-3; D gene: TRBD2; CDR3 protein: CASSYPHLSAGDDRETQYF; CDR3 DNA: TGTGCCAGCAGTTACCCTCATTTATCAGCGGGAGATGATCGGGAGACCCAGTACTTC
clone size: many; J gene: TRBJ2-1; V gene: TRBV11-3; D gene: NA; CDR3 protein: CASSGSQGGSGEYEQFF; CDR3 DNA: TGTGCCAGCAGCGGTAGTCAGGGTGGTTCGGGAGAGTATGAGCAGTTCTTC
clone size: many; J gene: TRBJ2-1; V gene: TRBV7-2; D gene: TRBD2; CDR3 protein: CASLGLAINNEQFF; CDR3 DNA: TGTGCCAGCTTAGGACTAGCGATTAACAATGAGCAGTTCTTC
clone size: many; J gene: TRBJ1-1; V gene: TRBV6-2/TRBV6-3; D gene: NA; CDR3 protein: CASSYSMPLGGPEAFF; CDR3 DNA: TGTGCCAGCAGTTACTCGATGCCACTGGGGGGGCCCGAAGCTTTCTTT
clone size: many; J gene: TRBJ2-5; V gene: TRBV12-3/TRBV12-4; D gene: NA; CDR3 protein: CASSLEGQQGTQYF; CDR3 DNA: TGTGCCAGCAGTTTAGAAGGCCAACAGGGGACCCAGTACTTC
clone size: many; J gene: TRBJ1-1; V gene: TRBV12-3/TRBV12-4; D gene: TRBD1; CDR3 protein: CASRTGREMNTEAFF; CDR3 DNA: TGTGCCAGCAGGACAGGGCGGGAGATGAACACTGAAGCTTTCTTT
clone size: many; J gene: TRBJ2-1; V gene: TRBV7-8; D gene: NA; CDR3 protein: CASSPTAGDNEQFF; CDR3 DNA: TGTGCCAGCAGCCCAACCGCCGGAGACAATGAGCAGTTCTTC
clone size: many; J gene: TRBJ1-1; V gene: TRBV19; D gene: NA; CDR3 protein: CASSFTGWGTEAFF; CDR3 DNA: TGTGCCAGTAGTTTTACAGGGTGGGGCACTGAAGCTTTCTTT
clone size: many; J gene: TRBJ2-1; V gene: TRBV11-2; D gene: NA; CDR3 protein: CASSLGTSYNEQFF; CDR3 DNA: TGTGCCAGCAGCTTAGGGACCTCCTACAATGAGCAGTTCTTC